This is a list of T cell receptor beta chains from one sample in a study of blood T cells in healthy people across ages. In TCRdb, the 5' RACE reads were re-called with MiXCR into one record per CDR3 protein. The sample records hundreds of thousands of distinct CDR3 sequences, roughly 50% being singletons. The specimen was blood. The receptors stem from an elderly man in good health. The CDR3 runs from the conserved cysteine through the conserved F or W. A D gene is named only where the DNA matches it firmly. Clone size is stated in some rows and not others, as once, few, many or a class when expanded.

V	D	J	size	CDR3	DNA
TRBV5-1	.	TRBJ2-3	.	CASSLKGQISTDTQYF	TGCGCCAGCAGCTTGAAAGGACAGATTAGCACAGATACGCAGTATTTT
TRBV20-1	TRBD2	TRBJ2-2	few	CSATLAGEGTGELFF	TGCAGTGCTACACTAGCGGGAGAGGGCACCGGGGAGCTGTTTTTT
TRBV28	TRBD2	TRBJ2-1	.	CASRPGLAGDPQNNEQFF	TGTGCCAGCAGGCCGGGACTAGCGGGAGACCCCCAAAACAATGAGCAGTTCTTC
TRBV12-3/TRBV12-4	.	TRBJ2-2	.	CASSWGGVGTGELFF	TGTGCCAGCAGTTGGGGCGGGGTCGGGACCGGGGAGCTGTTTTTT
TRBV4-2	TRBD1	TRBJ2-7	few	CASSQEYEGAIHEQYF	TGTGCCAGCAGCCAAGAGTATGAGGGGGCGATCCACGAGCAGTACTTC
TRBV4-1	.	TRBJ2-3	.	CASSQPDSTKYAYF	TGCGCCAGCAGCCAACCGGACAGCACAAAATACGCGTATTTT
TRBV4-2	.	TRBJ2-1	.	CASSQDETFMAGTYNEQFF	TGTGCCAGCAGCCAAGATGAGACCTTTATGGCGGGAACCTACAATGAGCAGTTCTTC
TRBV7-8	TRBD1	TRBJ1-2	.	CASSLPGQTRYGYTF	TGTGCCAGCAGCTTGCCGGGACAGACGAGATATGGCTACACCTTC
TRBV5-1	TRBD2	TRBJ2-1	few	CASTDSGSSYNEQFF	TGCGCCAGCACCGACAGCGGGAGCTCCTACAATGAGCAGTTCTTC
TRBV7-9	TRBD1	TRBJ2-1	many	CASSLDRDNEQFF	TGTGCCAGCAGCTTGGACAGGGACAATGAGCAGTTCTTC